The 28 T cell receptor beta chains below were found in one sample sequenced in a study of follicular helper T cells after annual influenza vaccination. The time point is: 2015-2016 season, 7 days after influenza vaccination. Assay used: immunoSEQ multiplex PCR; TCRdb lists only in-frame clones, some missing. The table lists around 7,000 clones, roughly four fifths of them singletons. The starting material was CXCR5- memory CD4+ T cells sorted from blood, obtained 7 days after influenza vaccination. These receptors all stem from an adult who received the influenza vaccine.

This chain links TRBV9 with TRBJ1-1; a weak D match, TRBD1 (6 bases). The germline V and J ends were trimmed by 0 bases and 0 bases, with 9 bases remaining between them. The CDR3 runs 15 residues. The germline CDR1 and CDR2 sequences are SGDLS and YYNGEE. The CDR3 bases are TGTGCCAGCAGCGTAGCCGGACAGCTGAACACTGAAGCTTTCTTT. Translated: CASSVAGQLNTEAFF.

The rearrangement joins TRBV7-9 to TRBJ1-3, with 7 nucleotides matching TRBD1. CDR3 length: 15 residues. Germline trimming cut 3 bases from V and 0 bases from J; bases unmatched to any gene: 2. Germline-derived CDR1 and CDR2 are SEHNR and FQNEAQ (reference sequence). As DNA, the CDR3 is TGTGCCAGCAGCTTGGACAGGCTCTCTGGAAACACCATATATTTT. Translation: CASSLDRLSGNTIYF.

The chain has TRBV7-2 and TRBJ1-2; TRBD1 matches 9 bases. Looked up from germline, CDR1 is SGHTA and CDR2 is FQGNSA. The V segment lost 1 base and the J segment 8 bases; nucleotides outside the gene matches: 8. This CDR3 has 15 residues. In nucleotides, the CDR3 is TGTGCCAGCAGCTTAGTTCCCCGGACAGGGGAAGGCTACACCTTC. This codes for CASSLVPRTGEGYTF.

V and J are TRBV28 and TRBJ1-2, with D uncertain. Germline V gene sequence: CDR1 MDHEN, CDR2 SYDVKM. V lost 6 bases and J lost 5, with 13 bases in between. This CDR3 region has 13 residues. The DNA of the CDR3 is TGTGCCAGCAGCCCCAGGAAGGCTTATGGCTACACCTTC. Translating gives CASSPRKAYGYTF.

V gene TRBV7-2 combines with J gene TRBJ2-3, with D perhaps matching TRBD2 (5 bases). Trimming pared 1 base from V and 4 bases from J, leaving 24 bases between. This CDR3 has 19 residues. CDR1 and CDR2 (germline): SGHTA, FQGNSA. CDR3 sequence (DNA): TGTGCCAGCAGCTTAGTAACCTACCGAGGGCCACGTAGACCAGATACGCAGTATTTT. It yields the protein CASSLVTYRGPRRPDTQYF.

This clone was seen only once. The gene calls are TRBV6-6 and TRBJ1-1; D remains unclear. The germline V and J ends were trimmed by 2 bases and 7 bases, with 5 bases remaining between them. The length of the CDR3 is 11 residues. Germline assignment: CDR1 MNHNY and CDR2 SVGAGI (reference sequence). CDR3 loop: CASSYKGEAFF. The CDR3 DNA reads as TGTGCCAGCAGTTACAAGGGTGAAGCTTTCTTT.

V is TRBV28 and J is TRBJ2-3, with D maybe TRBD2 (6 bases). The CDR3 runs 18 residues. The V gene's germline CDR1 is MDHEN and CDR2 SYDVKM. V was cut by 3 bases and J by 2 bases, with 21 bases left in between. The CDR3 DNA reads TGTGCCAGCAGTTTCCCTTCCCTCCGGGGGACTGTCACAGATACGCAGTATTTT. Translated: CASSFPSLRGTVTDTQYF.

There are a few counts of this clone. The chain combines TRBV10-3 with TRBJ2-7, with TRBD1 identical over 7 bases. Germline V gene data show CDR1 as ENHRY and CDR2 as SYGVKD. After removal of 5 bases from V and 2 bases from J, the junction contained 6 bases not matched to a gene. The CDR3 loop spans 14 amino acids. The CDR3 nucleotides read TGTGCCATCAGTCAGGGGGTCGGTGCCTACGAGCAGTACTTC. Translated: CAISQGVGAYEQYF.

V and J are TRBV7-9 and TRBJ1-5; 12 bases map to TRBD1. With V trimmed by 4 bases and J by 3 bases, 4 bases remained unmatched. Germline CDR1 SEHNR, CDR2 FQNEAQ (reference sequence). CDR3 length equals 16 residues. Written as DNA, the CDR3 is TGTGCCAGCAGCTGGGGACAGGGGGCGTACAATCAGCCCCAGCATTTT. Translation gives CASSWGQGAYNQPQHF.

The chain has TRBV5-4 and TRBJ2-5; 9 bases map to TRBD1. The CDR3 has 16 residues. V lost 2 bases, J lost 2 bases, and 7 bases stayed unmatched. The germline CDR1 and CDR2 sequences are SGHNT and YYREEE (reference sequence). In DNA form, the CDR3 reads TGTGCCAGCAGCTTCCGCCGACAGGGGGTACAAGAGACCCAGTACTTC. Its protein product is CASSFRRQGVQETQYF.

This clone was detected a few times. The chain employs TRBV30 and TRBJ1-1; D not certain. The CDR3 consists of 13 residues. Trimming took off 0 bases at V and 0 bases at J, with 5 bases between the two ends. Looked up from germline, CDR1 is GTSNPN and CDR2 is SVGIG (reference sequence). The CDR3: CAWSVQVNTEAFF. The DNA for the CDR3 is TGTGCCTGGAGTGTACAAGTGAACACTGAAGCTTTCTTT. Supplemented by reference TRBV30 and TRBJ1-1, the full variable domain reads SQTIHQWPATLVQPVGSPLSLECTVEGTSNPNLYWYRQAAGRGLQLLFYSVGIGQISSEVPQNLSASRPQDRQFILSSKKLLLSDSGFYLCAWSVQVNTEAFFGQGTRLTVV.

The chain employs TRBV6-4 and TRBJ2-1; 8 nucleotides match TRBD2. Germline CDR1 MRHNA, CDR2 SNTAGT. The CDR3 totals 16 residues. With 5 bases clipped from V and 5 bases from J, the junction kept 11 bases outside the gene matches. The CDR3 here is CASSPRPRGGHNEQFF. CDR3 coding DNA: TGTGCCAGCAGTCCCCGGCCCCGGGGGGGCCACAATGAGCAGTTCTTC.

This clone was picked up one time. The gene calls are TRBV5-6 and TRBJ1-1; 7 bases match TRBD1. Germline lookup yields CDR1 SGHDT and CDR2 YYEEEE. With 3 bases clipped from V and 8 bases from J, the junction kept 10 bases outside the gene matches. This CDR3 is 14 amino acids long. The CDR3 DNA reads TGTGCCAGCAGCTCCCAGAATCGACAGGGAGAAGCTTTCTTT. It specifies CASSSQNRQGEAFF. Full variable domain (rest looked up from reference TRBV5-6 and TRBJ1-1): DAGVTQSPTHLIKTRGQQVTLRCSPKSGHDTVSWYQQALGQGPQFIFQYYEEEERQRGNFPDRFSGHQFPNYSSELNVNALLLGDSALYLCASSSQNRQGEAFFGQGTRLTVV.

This clone occurred a few times. V gene TRBV18 combines with J gene TRBJ2-7, with D perhaps matching TRBD2 (6 bases). The germline CDR1 and CDR2 sequences are KGHSH and LQKENI. This CDR3 has 15 residues. The V and J ends lost 6 bases and 7 bases respectively, with 22 bases between them. CDR3: CASSSLGRQPTEQYF. CDR3 DNA: TGTGCCAGCTCTAGTCTCGGGAGACAACCTACGGAGCAGTACTTC.

J is TRBJ1-5 and V is TRBV15; no clear D gene. V was trimmed by 0 bases and J by 4 bases, leaving 10 bases between them. CDR1 and CDR2 from the germline V gene are LNHNV and YYDKDF (reference sequence). This CDR3 region has 15 residues. In nucleotides, the CDR3 is TGTGCCACCAGCAGAGATGGCAAGGATAATCAGCCCCAGCATTTT. Translated, it gives CATSRDGKDNQPQHF.

The gene calls are TRBV27 and TRBJ2-5; D not certain. Germline V gives CDR1 MNHEY, CDR2 SMNVEV (reference sequence). The V end lost 5 bases, the J end lost 7 bases, and 14 bases lay between the germline ends. The length of the CDR3 is 13 residues. CDR3 residues: CASSQTRTGTQYF. The CDR3 DNA follows: TGTGCCAGCAGTCAGACAAGGACGGGGACCCAGTACTTC.

The chain recombines TRBV5-1 with TRBJ2-7; maybe TRBD2 (6 bases). CDR3 size: 15 residues. V gave up 5 bases and J gave up 0 bases, with 15 bases separating them. Germline V gives CDR1 SGHRS, CDR2 YFSETQ. CDR3 in DNA: TGCGCCAGCAGGGCTGGGGGAGGACCCTCCTACGAGCAGTACTTC. Protein product: CASRAGGGPSYEQYF. Looking up the rest from reference TRBV5-1 and TRBJ2-7 gives the full variable domain: KAGVTQTPRYLIKTRGQQVTLSCSPISGHRSVSWYQQTPGQGLQFLFEYFSETQRNKGNFPGRFSGRQFSNSRSEMNVSTLELGDSALYLCASRAGGGPSYEQYFGPGTRLTVT.

The rearrangement joins TRBV6-1 to TRBJ1-5, with D possibly matching TRBD1 (6 bases). V was pared by 1 base and J by 7 bases, with 14 bases between. There are 15 residues in the CDR3. Looked up from germline, CDR1 is MNHNS and CDR2 is SASEGT. The CDR3 DNA reads as TGTGCCAGCAGTGAAGAATGGGGGCGCGGGCAGCCCCAGCATTTT. This encodes CASSEEWGRGQPQHF.

V and J are TRBV7-6 and TRBJ2-7; TRBD2 agrees at 10 bases. Per germline, CDR1 SGHVS and CDR2 FNYEAQ. The junction had 1 base not matched to a gene; V was cut back by 1 base and J by 1 base. CDR3 length: 15 residues. The CDR3 DNA reads TGTGCCAGCAGCTTAGTACTAGCGGGATCCTACGAGCAGTACTTC. Translated: CASSLVLAGSYEQYF.

The chain is built from TRBV28 and TRBJ1-5; 9 bases are shared with TRBD1. The V gene's germline CDR1 is MDHEN and CDR2 SYDVKM. The CDR3 consists of 13 residues. The V and J ends lost 10 bases and 6 bases, in that order; junction bases with no gene match: 7. In nucleotides, the CDR3 is TGTGCCATCACAGGGGGCGCGGGTCAGCCCCAGCATTTT. Translated, it gives CAITGGAGQPQHF.

V is TRBV28 and J is TRBJ2-5; 8 bases align to TRBD2. V was pared by 7 bases and J by 4 bases, with 5 bases of the junction left unmatched. CDR3 length: 13 residues. Germline CDR1 reads MDHEN; CDR2 reads SYDVKM. Here the CDR3 DNA reads TGTGCCAGCACCACGGGGGGGGGAGAGACCCAGTACTTC. Protein: CASTTGGGETQYF.

This sequence joins TRBV6-6 and TRBJ2-5; D might be TRBD1 (5 bases). This CDR3 is built from 14 residues. Germline V gene sequence: CDR1 MNHNY, CDR2 SVGAGI (reference sequence). V lost 6 bases and J 1 base, leaving 12 bases between the germline ends. The CDR3 bases are TGTGCCAGCAGGATGGACACCTTCCAAGAGACCCAGTACTTC. This translates into CASRMDTFQETQYF.

V is TRBV6-6 and J is TRBJ1-1; D is unclear. Germline-derived CDR1 and CDR2 are MNHNY and SVGAGI (reference sequence). This CDR3 spans 13 amino acids. Trimming stripped 5 bases from V and 6 bases from J, with 13 bases between. The CDR3 loop reads CASSTFDPSEAFF. The CDR3 coding sequence is TGTGCCAGCAGTACCTTCGACCCCTCTGAAGCTTTCTTT.

Only a few counts were recorded for this clone. The rearrangement joins TRBV4-1 to TRBJ1-6, with D perhaps matching TRBD1 (5 bases). The germline V gene has CDR1 MGHRA and CDR2 YSYEKL. This CDR3 spans 13 amino acids. The V and J ends lost 3 bases and 11 bases respectively, with 11 bases between them. CDR3 region: CASSQDIGTPLHF. CDR3 DNA sequence: TGCGCCAGCAGCCAGGACATTGGAACACCCCTCCACTTT.

The rearrangement joins TRBV5-1 to TRBJ2-5, with D maybe TRBD1 (6 bases). CDR1 and CDR2 (germline): SGHRS, YFSETQ. The length of the CDR3 is 15 residues. Trimming left V 3 bases short and J 5 bases short, with 17 bases between. The CDR3 spells CASSSDGQRGETQYF. CDR3 nucleotide sequence: TGCGCCAGCAGCTCGGACGGACAGAGGGGGGAGACCCAGTACTTC.

The chain links TRBV6-5 to TRBJ1-6; a possible D gene is TRBD1 (6 bases). Trimming stripped 5 bases from V and 6 bases from J, with 14 bases between. The CDR3 runs to 15 residues. Germline CDR1 reads MNHEY; CDR2 reads SVGAGI. CDR3 nucleotide sequence: TGTGCCAGCAGTCAAATACAGGGTCTTAATTCACCCCTCCACTTT. Amino acid sequence: CASSQIQGLNSPLHF.

This chain uses TRBV2 with TRBJ2-4; D remains ambiguous. V shed 5 bases and J shed 3 bases, with 17 bases lying between them. The CDR3 is 16 residues long. Germline CDR1 and CDR2: SNHLY and FYNNEI. CDR3 in DNA: TGTGCCAGCAGTAGCCGGGTTAATCGAGGCAAAAACATTCAGTACTTC. As protein: CASSSRVNRGKNIQYF.

The chain couples TRBV5-1 to TRBJ2-7; D tentatively reads TRBD1 or TRBD2 (5 bases each). The CDR3 consists of 14 residues. The germline V gene has CDR1 SGHRS and CDR2 YFSETQ. The V and J ends lost 5 bases and 0 bases respectively, with 12 bases between them. The CDR3 spells CASRYGDVSYEQYF. The CDR3, as DNA: TGCGCCAGCAGGTACGGGGACGTCTCCTACGAGCAGTACTTC.